This note documents a single T cell receptor (beta chain) sequence. The antigen is undetermined. Using immunoSEQ multiplex PCR, the repertoire was profiled, and TCRdb retains in-frame clones only, with some absent. This sample has roughly 2 million clones, with roughly 95% found just once. CDR3 length: 13 amino acids. Germline V gives CDR1 LNHDA, CDR2 SQIVND (reference sequence). J lost 9 bases, V lost 2 bases, and 6 bases had no gene match. The data belong to a study of shared clonotypes between healthy human individuals. Overall study results and limits: Sampling included only blood; tissue repertoires likely differ. Sequencing depth was a factor that was expected to affect clonotype sharing among donors.

The sample consisted of naive CD4+ T cells sorted from blood. Subset reported: CD45RA+ positively selected. The V and J genes are TRBV19 and TRBJ2-7; 8 nucleotides line up with TRBD2. The sequence derives from a man aged 18 to 29 in good health. Written as DNA, the CDR3 is TGTGCCAGTAGTATAAGAGCGGGAGATGTGCAGTACTTC. Translation gives CASSIRAGDVQYF.